Presented here are 5 T cell receptor beta chains from one specimen sequenced in a study of regulatory T cells in long-lasting Graves disease. Sample time point: newly diagnosed GD, antithyroid drugs for less than 3 months. RNA isolated from PBMCs was used to make the TCR library. TCR beta libraries were built with iRepertoire HTBI primers and Arm-PCR of CDR3 regions. TCRdb used MiXCR to reprocess the multiplex PCR reads, holding one entry per CDR3 protein. The sample carries hundreds of thousands of distinct CDR3 sequences, about 12% recorded once. The same data also contributed to another study, on T cells in Graves' hyperthyroidism and ophthalmopathy.

This sample comprised peripheral blood mononuclear cells (PBMCs), obtained at new diagnosis, from a patient treated with antithyroid drugs. Receptors originate from a young woman with Graves disease.

The V gene is TRBV4-1, the J gene TRBJ2-1, with no clear D. This CDR3 comprises 13 residues. Looked up from germline, CDR1 is MGHRA and CDR2 is YSYEKL. V lost 4 bases and J 8 bases, leaving 12 bases between the germline ends. CDR3 loop: CASSLGVPDEQFF. CDR3 nucleotide sequence: TGCGCCAGCAGCCTGGGCGTTCCCGATGAGCAGTTCTTC.

This clonotype was seen a few times. The V call is TRBV4-1, the J call TRBJ1-4; D uncertain. V gave up 1 base and J gave up 2 bases, with 8 bases separating them. The germline V gene encodes CDR1 MGHRA and CDR2 YSYEKL. The CDR3 covers 15 residues. Here the CDR3 DNA reads TGCGCCAGCAGCCAAGGCTGGCAGACTAATGAAAAACTGTTTTTT. It yields the protein CASSQGWQTNEKLFF.

This clonotype was seen ten or more times. The chain is built from TRBV28 and TRBJ2-1, with 8 bases matching TRBD1. J was trimmed by 5 bases and V by 7 bases; bases with no gene match: 7. Germline V gene data show CDR1 as MDHEN and CDR2 as SYDVKM. This CDR3 contains 14 residues. The CDR3 DNA sequence: TGTGCCAGCACCATTACGGACAGGGACAATGAGCAGTTCTTC. Its translation: CASTITDRDNEQFF.

Of note for this clonotype: A much larger clone lies one base from this, so it may be a read error. The gene calls are TRBV2 and TRBJ2-7; 10 nucleotides match TRBD2. The germline CDR1 and CDR2 sequences are SNHLY and FYNNEI. Trimming at V came to 2 bases and at J to 6 bases, leaving 10 bases not matched to a gene. This CDR3 is 16 amino acids long. The CDR3 sequence: CASSELAGVGGSEQYV. The CDR3 DNA reads TGTGCCAGCAGTGAACTAGCGGGAGTAGGGGGCTCCGAGCAGTACGTC.

The CDR3 here is CASNGGGEADTQYF. DNA of the CDR3: TGTGCCAGCAACGGAGGGGGAGAAGCGGATACGCAGTATTTT. V is TRBV9 and J is TRBJ2-3, with D perhaps assigned TRBD1 or TRBD2 (6 bases each). Trimming shortened V by 6 bases and J by 6 bases, and 17 bases separated the two germline ends. The length of the CDR3 is 14 residues. Germline V gene lookup returns CDR1 SGDLS and CDR2 YYNGEE.